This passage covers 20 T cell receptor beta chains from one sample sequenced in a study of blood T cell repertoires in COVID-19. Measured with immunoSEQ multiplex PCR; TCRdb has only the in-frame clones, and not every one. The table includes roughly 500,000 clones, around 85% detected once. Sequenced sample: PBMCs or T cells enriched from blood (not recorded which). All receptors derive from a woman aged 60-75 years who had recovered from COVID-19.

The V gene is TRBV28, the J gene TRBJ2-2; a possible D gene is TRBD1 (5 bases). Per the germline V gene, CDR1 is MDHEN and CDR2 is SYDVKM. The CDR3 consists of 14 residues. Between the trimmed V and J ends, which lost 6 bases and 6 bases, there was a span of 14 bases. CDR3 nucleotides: TGTGCCAGCAGCGCAGGGTTTGGGGCCGGGGAGCTGTTTTTT. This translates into CASSAGFGAGELFF.

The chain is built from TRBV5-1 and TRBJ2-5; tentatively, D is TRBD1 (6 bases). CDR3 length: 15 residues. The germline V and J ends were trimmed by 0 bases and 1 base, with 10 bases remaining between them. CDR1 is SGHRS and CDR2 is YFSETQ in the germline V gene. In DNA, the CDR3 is TGCGCCAGCAGCTTGGCGGGGACACCCCAAGAGACCCAGTACTTC. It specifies CASSLAGTPQETQYF.

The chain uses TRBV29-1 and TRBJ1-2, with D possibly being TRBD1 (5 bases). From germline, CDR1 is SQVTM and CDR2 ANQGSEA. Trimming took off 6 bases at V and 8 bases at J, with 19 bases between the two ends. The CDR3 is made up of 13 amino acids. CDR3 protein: CSVPGGGLKGYTF. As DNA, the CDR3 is TGCAGCGTCCCCGGGGGGGGATTGAAGGGCTACACCTTC. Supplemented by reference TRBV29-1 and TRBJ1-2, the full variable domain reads SAVISQKPSRDICQRGTSLTIQCQVDSQVTMMFWYRQQPGQSLTLIATANQGSEATYESGFVIDKFPISRPNLTFSTLTVSNMSPEDSSIYLCSVPGGGLKGYTFGSGTRLTVV.

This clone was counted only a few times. The CDR3 nucleotides are TGTGCCAGCTCACCCACTAAAAGCTATGGCTACACCTTC. Translated, it gives CASSPTKSYGYTF. The chain combines TRBV18 with TRBJ1-2; unclear D gene. The CDR3 runs 13 residues. Germline CDR1 reads KGHSH; CDR2 reads LQKENI. Trimming pared 3 bases from V and 4 bases from J, leaving 9 bases between.

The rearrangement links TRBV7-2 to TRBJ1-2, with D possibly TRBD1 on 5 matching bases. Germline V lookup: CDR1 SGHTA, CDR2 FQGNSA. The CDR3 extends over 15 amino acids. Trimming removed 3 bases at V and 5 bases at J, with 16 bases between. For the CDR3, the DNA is TGTGCCAGCAGCTTGTACCCACGGGGGGATTATGGCTACACCTTC. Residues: CASSLYPRGDYGYTF.

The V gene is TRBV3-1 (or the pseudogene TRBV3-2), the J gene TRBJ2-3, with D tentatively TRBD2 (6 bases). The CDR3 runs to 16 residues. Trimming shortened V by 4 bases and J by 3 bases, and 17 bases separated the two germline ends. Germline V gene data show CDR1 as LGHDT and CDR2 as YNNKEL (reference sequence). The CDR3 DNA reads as TGTGCCAGCAGCCGTTTTGCGGGGTTAATGACAGATACGCAGTATTTT. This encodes CASSRFAGLMTDTQYF.

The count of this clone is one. Written as DNA, the CDR3 is TGTGCCAGCATGGAAGGCAGGGGCGACTATGGCTACACCTTC. As protein: CASMEGRGDYGYTF. The V gene is TRBV2, the J gene TRBJ1-2; possibly TRBD1 for D (6 bases). Germline V gene lookup returns CDR1 SNHLY and CDR2 FYNNEI. The ends were cut back, 7 bases at V and 3 bases at J, with 15 bases in the middle. The CDR3 contains 14 residues.

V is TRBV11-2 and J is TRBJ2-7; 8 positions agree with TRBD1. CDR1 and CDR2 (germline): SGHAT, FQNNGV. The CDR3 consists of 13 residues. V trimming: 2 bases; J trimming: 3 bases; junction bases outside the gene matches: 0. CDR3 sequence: CASSLTGGYEQYV. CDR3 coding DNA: TGTGCCAGCAGCTTAACAGGGGGCTACGAGCAGTACGTC.

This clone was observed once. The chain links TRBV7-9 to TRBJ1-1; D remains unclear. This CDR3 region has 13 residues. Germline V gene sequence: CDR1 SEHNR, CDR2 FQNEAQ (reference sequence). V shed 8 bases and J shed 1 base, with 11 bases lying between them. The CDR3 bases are TGTGCCAGCTCGTATACAGCGAACACTGAAGCTTTCTTT. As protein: CASSYTANTEAFF. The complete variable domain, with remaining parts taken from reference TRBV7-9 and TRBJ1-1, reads DTGVSQNPRHKITKRGQNVTFRCDPISEHNRLYWYRQTLGQGPEFLTYFQNEAQLEKSRLLSDRFSAERPKGSFSTLEIQRTEQGDSAMYLCASSYTANTEAFFGQGTRLTVV.

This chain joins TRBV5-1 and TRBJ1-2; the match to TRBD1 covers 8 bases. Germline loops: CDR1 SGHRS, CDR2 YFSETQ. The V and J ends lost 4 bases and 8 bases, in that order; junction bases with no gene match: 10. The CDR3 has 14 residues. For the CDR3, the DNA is TGCGCCAGCAGCACCTCGGACAGGGTCGGGGGCTACACCTTC. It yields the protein CASSTSDRVGGYTF.

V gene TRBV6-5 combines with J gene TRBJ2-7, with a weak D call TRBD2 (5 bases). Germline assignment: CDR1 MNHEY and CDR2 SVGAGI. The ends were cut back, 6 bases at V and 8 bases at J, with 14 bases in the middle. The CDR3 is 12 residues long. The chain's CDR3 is CASSSDPGKQYF. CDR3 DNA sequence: TGTGCCAGCAGCTCCGACCCGGGAAAGCAGTACTTC.

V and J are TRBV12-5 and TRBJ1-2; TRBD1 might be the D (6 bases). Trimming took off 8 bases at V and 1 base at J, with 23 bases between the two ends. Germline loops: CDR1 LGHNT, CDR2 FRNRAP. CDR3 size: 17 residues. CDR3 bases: TGTGCTAGTACGGGCATAACAGGGCCAATCTTTAACTATGGCTACACCTTC. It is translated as CASTGITGPIFNYGYTF.

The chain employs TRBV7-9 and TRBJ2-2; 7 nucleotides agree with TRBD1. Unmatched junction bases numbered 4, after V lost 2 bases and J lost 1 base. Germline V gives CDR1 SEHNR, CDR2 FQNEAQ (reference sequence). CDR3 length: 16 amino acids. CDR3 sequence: CASSLKGTVNTGELFF. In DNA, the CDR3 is TGTGCCAGCAGCTTAAAGGGGACAGTGAACACCGGGGAGCTGTTTTTT.

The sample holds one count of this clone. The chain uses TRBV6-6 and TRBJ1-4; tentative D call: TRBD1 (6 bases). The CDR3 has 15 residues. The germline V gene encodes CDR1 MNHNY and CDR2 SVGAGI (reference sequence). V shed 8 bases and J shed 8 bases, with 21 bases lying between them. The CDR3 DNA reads TGTGCCAGCTCCAACCGACAGGATTTCGGAGAAAAACTGTTTTTT. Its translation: CASSNRQDFGEKLFF.

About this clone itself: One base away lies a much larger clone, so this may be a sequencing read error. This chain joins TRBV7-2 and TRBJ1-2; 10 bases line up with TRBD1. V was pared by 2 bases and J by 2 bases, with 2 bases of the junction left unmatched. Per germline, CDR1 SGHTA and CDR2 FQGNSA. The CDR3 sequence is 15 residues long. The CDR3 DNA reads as TGTGCCAGCAGCTTACTGGGACAGGGGAACTATGGCTACACCTTC. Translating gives CASSLLGQGNYGYTF.

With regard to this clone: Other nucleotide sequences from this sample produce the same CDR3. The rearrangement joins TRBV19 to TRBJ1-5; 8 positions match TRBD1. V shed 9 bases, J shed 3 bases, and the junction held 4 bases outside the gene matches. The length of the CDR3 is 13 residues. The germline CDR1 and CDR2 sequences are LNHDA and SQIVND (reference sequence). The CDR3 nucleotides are TGTGCCAGCCGGGACAGGATCAATCAGCCCCAGCATTTT. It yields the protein CASRDRINQPQHF.

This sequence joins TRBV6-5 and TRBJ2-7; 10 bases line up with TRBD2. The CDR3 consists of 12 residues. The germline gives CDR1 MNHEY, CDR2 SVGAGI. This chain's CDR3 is CASSYVSGGAVV. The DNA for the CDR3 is TGTGCCAGCAGTTACGTAAGCGGGGGGGCAGTTGTC.

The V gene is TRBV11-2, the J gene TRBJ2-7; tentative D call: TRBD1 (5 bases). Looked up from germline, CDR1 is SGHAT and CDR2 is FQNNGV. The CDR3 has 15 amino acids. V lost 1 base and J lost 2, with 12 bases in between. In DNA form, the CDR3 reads TGTGCCAGCAGCTTAGCGCCTACAGGAACCTACGAGCAGTACTTC. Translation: CASSLAPTGTYEQYF.

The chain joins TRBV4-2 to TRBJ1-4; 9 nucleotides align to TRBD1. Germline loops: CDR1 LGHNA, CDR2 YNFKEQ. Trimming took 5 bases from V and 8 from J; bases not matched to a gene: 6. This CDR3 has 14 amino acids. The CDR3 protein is CASSFGQGREKLFF. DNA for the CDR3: TGTGCCAGCAGCTTTGGACAGGGGAGAGAAAAACTGTTTTTT.

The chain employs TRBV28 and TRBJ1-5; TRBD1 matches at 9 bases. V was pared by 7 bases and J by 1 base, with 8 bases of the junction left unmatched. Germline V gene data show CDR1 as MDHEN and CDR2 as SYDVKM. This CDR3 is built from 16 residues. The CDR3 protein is CASIHRGLASNQPQHF. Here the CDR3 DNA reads TGTGCCAGCATCCACAGGGGGCTGGCGAGCAATCAGCCCCAGCATTTT.